One and the same sample provided the 21 T cell receptor beta chains below, sequenced in a study of identical twins. TCRdb reanalysed the 5' RACE reads using MiXCR and keeps one entry per CDR3 protein. Of under 300,000 distinct CDR3 sequences listed, around 15% are singletons. Sample: memory (CD45RO+) T cells sorted from blood. The receptors here all came from a woman younger than 30 in good health.

The V gene is TRBV20-1, the J gene TRBJ2-1; the D gene could be TRBD1 or TRBD2 (6 bases each). CDR1 DFQATT and CDR2 SNEGSKA come from the germline V gene (reference sequence). Trimming pared 5 bases from V and 8 bases from J, leaving 22 bases between. This CDR3 comprises 15 residues. The CDR3 region is CSAGGTSSFSDEQFF. Here the CDR3 DNA reads TGCAGTGCTGGCGGGACATCTTCGTTTAGCGATGAGCAGTTCTTC.

The chain carries TRBV24-1 and TRBJ2-1; TRBD2 matches at 12 bases. The CDR3 sequence is 14 residues long. Germline-derived CDR1 and CDR2 are KGHDR and SFDVKD. The V gene end was trimmed by 6 bases and the J gene end by 8 bases; junction bases not matched to a gene: 4. CDR3 residues: CATSPSGGAYEQFF. As DNA, the CDR3 is TGTGCCACCAGTCCTAGCGGGGGGGCCTATGAGCAGTTCTTC.

This clonotype was seen only a few times. The rearrangement links TRBV6-2 or TRBV6-3 to TRBJ2-1; unclear D gene. Deletions cut 4 bases from V and 3 bases from J, with 7 bases between. Germline V gene lookup returns CDR1 MNHEY and CDR2 SVGEGT. The CDR3 contains 13 residues. CDR3 DNA sequence: TGTGCCAGCAGTTCCCCTCACTACAATGAGCAGTTCTTC. Translating it yields CASSSPHYNEQFF.

This clonotype was detected a few times. V and J are TRBV7-6 and TRBJ2-1; TRBD1 agrees at 8 bases. There are 14 residues in the CDR3. After removal of 5 bases from V and 5 bases from J, the junction contained 5 bases not matched to a gene. Germline assignment: CDR1 SGHVS and CDR2 FNYEAQ. The CDR3 sequence: CASSRDRGHNEQFF. The DNA for the CDR3 is TGTGCCAGCAGCCGAGACAGGGGACACAATGAGCAGTTCTTC.

The J gene is TRBJ2-7, the V gene TRBV10-3; D possibly corresponds to TRBD1 (6 bases). The germline V and J ends were trimmed by 6 bases and 2 bases, with 11 bases remaining between them. The CDR3 is made up of 13 amino acids. From germline, CDR1 is ENHRY and CDR2 SYGVKD. CDR3 amino acids: CAISRTETYEQYF. The CDR3 region has the DNA TGTGCCATCAGCCGGACAGAGACCTACGAGCAGTACTTC.

The chain combines TRBV6-5 with TRBJ1-3, with TRBD1 as a possible D gene (6 bases). Germline V gene sequence: CDR1 MNHEY, CDR2 SVGAGI. Trimming removed 4 bases at V and 3 bases at J, with 10 bases between. This CDR3 comprises 14 residues. Here the CDR3 DNA reads TGTGCCAGCAGTTCCGGACAGAGTGGAAACACCATATATTTT. This translates into CASSSGQSGNTIYF.

The genes are TRBV6-1 and TRBJ2-7, with 11 bases fitting TRBD2. Germline V gene sequence: CDR1 MNHNS, CDR2 SASEGT. V was pared by 5 bases and J by 4 bases, with 7 bases of the junction left unmatched. CDR3 length: 15 residues. The CDR3 spells CASSPGLADLYEQYF. DNA of the CDR3: TGTGCCAGCAGTCCGGGACTAGCGGACCTTTACGAGCAGTACTTC.

This clonotype was observed a few times. This sequence joins TRBV11-2 and TRBJ2-3; TRBD2 matches 9 bases. There are 16 residues in the CDR3. Trimming at V came to 5 bases and at J to 8 bases, leaving 14 bases not matched to a gene. Germline assignment: CDR1 SGHAT and CDR2 FQNNGV. CDR3 bases: TGTGCCAGCAGCCCCAGTGGCGGGAGGGCCCTAGGTACGCAGTATTTT. This gives the protein CASSPSGGRALGTQYF. The full variable domain, in which reference TRBV11-2 and TRBJ2-3 provide the parts outside the CDR3, is EAGVAQSPRYKIIEKRQSVAFWCNPISGHATLYWYQQILGQGPKLLIQFQNNGVVDDSQLPKDRFSAERLKGVDSTLKIQPAKLEDSAVYLCASSPSGGRALGTQYFGPGTRLTVL.

The V gene is TRBV20-1, the J gene TRBJ2-7, with D perhaps matching TRBD1 or TRBD2 (5 bases each). Per germline, CDR1 DFQATT and CDR2 SNEGSKA (reference sequence). V shed 0 bases and J shed 6 bases, with 18 bases lying between them. This CDR3 contains 15 residues. The DNA for the CDR3 is TGCAGTGCTAGAGACGGGGCCCAAGGGAGCGGCGAGCAGTACTTC. Its protein product is CSARDGAQGSGEQYF.

The chain carries TRBV6-2 or TRBV6-3 and TRBJ1-2; D perhaps matches TRBD1 (5 bases). Germline CDR1 MNHEY, CDR2 SVGEGT. The CDR3 sequence is 15 residues long. Trimming stripped 0 bases from V and 5 bases from J, with 13 bases between. The CDR3 DNA reads as TGTGCCAGCAGTTACTCCTGGACACGTACTTATGGCTACACCTTC. Translated, it gives CASSYSWTRTYGYTF.

This chain uses TRBV24-1 with TRBJ2-3; D possibly corresponds to TRBD2 (5 bases). The CDR3 spans 13 residues. V was clipped by 6 bases and J by 4 bases, with 10 bases between them. Looked up from germline, CDR1 is KGHDR and CDR2 is SFDVKD. The CDR3, as DNA: TGTGCCACCAGTCCCAGCGGTTCAGATACGCAGTATTTT. It translates to CATSPSGSDTQYF.

This clonotype was observed many times. The V and J genes are TRBV12-3 or TRBV12-4 and TRBJ2-2, with D tentatively TRBD2 (6 bases). The V end was cut by 7 bases, the J end by 3 bases, with 12 bases between. This CDR3 is built from 14 residues. CDR3 coding DNA: TGTGCCAGCATCGAGGCGGGATACACCGGGGAGCTGTTTTTT. Its protein is CASIEAGYTGELFF.

The table lists this clonotype with a few counts. CDR3 sequence (DNA): TGTGCCAGCAGTGAACGGAGCTCTGGGGCCAACGTCCTGACTTTC. As protein: CASSERSSGANVLTF. The V gene is TRBV6-4, the J gene TRBJ2-6, with unresolved D. The CDR3 totals 15 residues. Trimming cost V 3 bases and J 0 bases, with 6 bases left between them. Germline V gene data show CDR1 as MRHNA and CDR2 as SNTAGT.

This clonotype was picked up many times. The DNA for the CDR3 is TGCGCCAGCAGCTTGGCGGCAGTCCACACCGGGGAGCTGTTTTTT. Its protein product is CASSLAAVHTGELFF. This chain connects TRBV5-1 to TRBJ2-2; no clear D. Trimming shortened V by 0 bases and J by 3 bases, and 9 bases separated the two germline ends. The CDR3 totals 15 residues. Germline V CDR1 and CDR2: SGHRS, YFSETQ.

This rearrangement joins TRBV5-1 to TRBJ2-3; the D gene is possibly TRBD2 (5 bases). CDR3 size: 16 residues. The V end lost 3 bases, the J end lost 2 bases, and 16 bases lay between the germline ends. CDR1 is SGHRS and CDR2 is YFSETQ in the germline V gene. The CDR3: CASSYVGISTTDTQYF. DNA for the CDR3: TGCGCCAGCAGCTACGTCGGGATCTCTACCACAGATACGCAGTATTTT.

The chain carries TRBV9 and TRBJ2-1, with D possibly being TRBD2 (5 bases). Germline V gene lookup returns CDR1 SGDLS and CDR2 YYNGEE. The V and J ends lost 0 bases and 9 bases respectively, with 16 bases between them. CDR3 length: 15 amino acids. CDR3: CASSVESRADLEQFF. As DNA, the CDR3 is TGTGCCAGCAGCGTAGAGTCGAGGGCAGACCTTGAGCAGTTCTTC.

This clonotype was detected only a few times. The rearrangement joins TRBV7-9 to TRBJ2-7, with TRBD1 identical over 9 bases. The CDR3 runs 16 residues. CDR1 and CDR2 from the germline V gene are SEHNR and FQNEAQ (reference sequence). The trim removed 5 bases at V and 0 bases at J, leaving 8 bases unmatched. The CDR3 coding sequence is TGTGCCAGCAGCCAACCGACAGGGGGGCCCTCCTACGAGCAGTACTTC. Translation: CASSQPTGGPSYEQYF.

This clonotype was counted a few times. The J gene is TRBJ1-5, the V gene TRBV12-3 or TRBV12-4, with a weak D call TRBD1 (5 bases). Deletions cut 7 bases from V and 2 bases from J, with 18 bases between. This CDR3 comprises 16 residues. The CDR3 coding sequence is TGTGCCAGCAAAGAACGGGGGGGGATTGGCAATCAGCCCCAGCATTTT. It translates to CASKERGGIGNQPQHF.

There are many counts of this clonotype. The V gene is TRBV12-3 or TRBV12-4, the J gene TRBJ1-4; no clear D gene. The CDR3 is made up of 12 amino acids. Trimming removed 1 base at V and 8 bases at J, with 5 bases between. The CDR3 bases are TGTGCCAGCAGTTTAGTTCGGGAAAAACTGTTTTTT. It encodes CASSLVREKLFF.

This clonotype was detected a few times. The V call is TRBV5-1, the J call TRBJ2-3; no reliable D call. The CDR3 spans 13 residues. CDR1 and CDR2 (germline): SGHRS, YFSETQ. Trimming removed 5 bases at V and 0 bases at J, with 7 bases between. The CDR3 bases are TGCGCCAGCAGAGAAGGGAGCACAGATACGCAGTATTTT. Its translation: CASREGSTDTQYF. Supplemented by reference TRBV5-1 and TRBJ2-3, the full variable domain reads KAGVTQTPRYLIKTRGQQVTLSCSPISGHRSVSWYQQTPGQGLQFLFEYFSETQRNKGNFPGRFSGRQFSNSRSEMNVSTLELGDSALYLCASREGSTDTQYFGPGTRLTVL.

The table lists this clonotype with a few counts. The rearrangement uses TRBV27 and TRBJ2-1, with 7 positions matching TRBD1. CDR1 and CDR2 from the germline V gene are MNHEY and SMNVEV (reference sequence). With V trimmed by 6 bases and J by 4 bases, 9 bases remained unmatched. The length of the CDR3 is 15 residues. The CDR3: CASSPPGTVYNEQFF. CDR3 nucleotide sequence: TGTGCCAGCAGCCCCCCCGGGACAGTTTACAATGAGCAGTTCTTC.